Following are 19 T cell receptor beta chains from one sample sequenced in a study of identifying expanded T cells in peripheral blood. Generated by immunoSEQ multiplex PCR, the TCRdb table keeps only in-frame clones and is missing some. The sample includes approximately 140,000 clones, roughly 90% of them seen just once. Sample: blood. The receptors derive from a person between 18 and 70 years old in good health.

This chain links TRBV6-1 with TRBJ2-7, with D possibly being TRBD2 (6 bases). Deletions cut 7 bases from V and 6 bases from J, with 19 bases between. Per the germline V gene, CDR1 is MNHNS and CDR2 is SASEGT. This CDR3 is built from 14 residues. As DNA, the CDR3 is TGTGCCAGCACTCTTCAGTCCGGGGGTGGCGAGCAGTACTTC. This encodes CASTLQSGGGEQYF.

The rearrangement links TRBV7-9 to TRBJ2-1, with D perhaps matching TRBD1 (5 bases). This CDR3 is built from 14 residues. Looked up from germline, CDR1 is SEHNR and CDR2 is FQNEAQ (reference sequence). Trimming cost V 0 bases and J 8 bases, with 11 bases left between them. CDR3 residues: CASSLAGPQDEQFF. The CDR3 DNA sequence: TGTGCCAGCAGCTTAGCGGGTCCACAGGATGAGCAGTTCTTC.

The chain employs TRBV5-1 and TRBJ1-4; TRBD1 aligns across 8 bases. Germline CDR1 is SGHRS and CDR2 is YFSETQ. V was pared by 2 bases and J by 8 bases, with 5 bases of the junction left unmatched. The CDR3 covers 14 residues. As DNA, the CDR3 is TGCGCCAGCAGCTTTCAGGGGGCTGGGGAAAAACTGTTTTTT. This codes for CASSFQGAGEKLFF.

As DNA, the CDR3 is TGTGCCAGTATCCGAGGTGCGGGAGGGCCCAGGGATGAGCAGTTCTTC. It specifies CASIRGAGGPRDEQFF. The chain couples TRBV19 to TRBJ2-1; 9 bases map to TRBD2. This CDR3 has 16 residues. V shed 7 bases, J shed 8 bases, and the junction held 15 bases outside the gene matches. Germline V lookup: CDR1 LNHDA, CDR2 SQIVND (reference sequence).

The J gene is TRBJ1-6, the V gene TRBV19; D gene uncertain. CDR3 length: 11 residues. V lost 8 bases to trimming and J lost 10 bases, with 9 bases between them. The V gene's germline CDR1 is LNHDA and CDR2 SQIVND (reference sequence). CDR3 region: CASGDGSPLHF. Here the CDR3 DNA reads TGTGCCAGTGGGGATGGATCACCCCTCCACTTT.

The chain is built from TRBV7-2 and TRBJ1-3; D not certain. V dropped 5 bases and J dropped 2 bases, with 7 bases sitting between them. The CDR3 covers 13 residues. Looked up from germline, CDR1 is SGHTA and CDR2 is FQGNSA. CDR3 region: CASSPRTGNTIYF. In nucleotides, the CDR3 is TGTGCCAGCAGCCCTCGGACTGGAAACACCATATATTTT. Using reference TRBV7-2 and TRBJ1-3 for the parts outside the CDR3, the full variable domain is GAGVSQSPSNKVTEKGKDVELRCDPISGHTALYWYRQSLGQGLEFLIYFQGNSAPDKSGLPSDRFSAERTGGSVSTLTIQRTQQEDSAVYLCASSPRTGNTIYFGEGSWLTVV.

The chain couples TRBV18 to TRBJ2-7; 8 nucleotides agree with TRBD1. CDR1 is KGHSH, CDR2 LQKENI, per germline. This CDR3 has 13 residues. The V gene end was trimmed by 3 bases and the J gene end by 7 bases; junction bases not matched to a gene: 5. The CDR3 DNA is TGTGCCAGCTCACCGGACAGGGCTATTGAGCAGTACTTC. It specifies CASSPDRAIEQYF.

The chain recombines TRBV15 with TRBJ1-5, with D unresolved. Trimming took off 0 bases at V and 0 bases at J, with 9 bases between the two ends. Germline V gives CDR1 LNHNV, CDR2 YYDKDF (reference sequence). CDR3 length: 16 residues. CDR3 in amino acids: CATSRDIGNSNQPQHF. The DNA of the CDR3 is TGTGCCACCAGCAGAGATATAGGGAATAGCAATCAGCCCCAGCATTTT.

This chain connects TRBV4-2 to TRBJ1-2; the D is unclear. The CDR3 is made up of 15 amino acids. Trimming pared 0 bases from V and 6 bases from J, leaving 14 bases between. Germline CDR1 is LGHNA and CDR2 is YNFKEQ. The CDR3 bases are TGTGCCAGCAGCCAAGAGTTGGCAGGTCTGGATGGCTACACCTTC. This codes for CASSQELAGLDGYTF.

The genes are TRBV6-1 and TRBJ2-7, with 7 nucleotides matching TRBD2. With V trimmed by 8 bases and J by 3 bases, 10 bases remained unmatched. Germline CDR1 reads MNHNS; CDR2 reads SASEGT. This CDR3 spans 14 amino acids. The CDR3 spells CASEGAGANYEQYF. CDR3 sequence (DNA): TGTGCCAGCGAAGGTGCGGGAGCGAACTACGAGCAGTACTTC.

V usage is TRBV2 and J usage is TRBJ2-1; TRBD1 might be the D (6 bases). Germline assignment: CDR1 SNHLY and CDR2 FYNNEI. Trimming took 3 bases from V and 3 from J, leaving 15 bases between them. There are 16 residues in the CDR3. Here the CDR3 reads CASSEMEQGDYNEQFF. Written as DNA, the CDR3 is TGTGCCAGCAGTGAGATGGAACAGGGAGACTACAATGAGCAGTTCTTC.

CDR3 sequence reads: CSAYSNEQFF. CDR3 DNA: TGCAGTGCTTACAGCAATGAGCAGTTCTTC. The chain employs TRBV20-1 and TRBJ2-1; no definite D call. This CDR3 is built from 10 residues. Germline loops: CDR1 DFQATT, CDR2 SNEGSKA (reference sequence). Trimming pared 5 bases from V and 6 bases from J, leaving 5 bases between.

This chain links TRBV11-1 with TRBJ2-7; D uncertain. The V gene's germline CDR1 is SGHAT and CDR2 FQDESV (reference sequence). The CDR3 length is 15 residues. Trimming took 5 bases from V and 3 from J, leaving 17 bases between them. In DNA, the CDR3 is TGTGCCAGCAGCCCACTTACATCCCAGGACTACGAGCAGTACTTC. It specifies CASSPLTSQDYEQYF.

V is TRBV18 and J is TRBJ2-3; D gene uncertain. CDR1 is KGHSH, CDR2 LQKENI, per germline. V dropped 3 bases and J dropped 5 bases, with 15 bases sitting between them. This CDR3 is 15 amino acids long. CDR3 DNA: TGTGCCAGCTCACCGCTGGGTTCATTCGGAGATACGCAGTATTTT. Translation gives CASSPLGSFGDTQYF.

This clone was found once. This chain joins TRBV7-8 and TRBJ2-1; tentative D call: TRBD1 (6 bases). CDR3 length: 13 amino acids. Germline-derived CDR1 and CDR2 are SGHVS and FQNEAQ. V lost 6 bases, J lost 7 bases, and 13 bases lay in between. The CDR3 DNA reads TGTGCCAGCAGACAAAGCCAGGGGAATGAGCAGTTCTTC. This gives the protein CASRQSQGNEQFF. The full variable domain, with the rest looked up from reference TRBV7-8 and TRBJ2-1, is GAGVSQSPRYKVAKRGQDVALRCDPISGHVSLFWYQQALGQGPEFLTYFQNEAQLDKSGLPSDRFFAERPEGSVSTLKIQRTQQEDSAVYLCASRQSQGNEQFFGPGTRLTVL.

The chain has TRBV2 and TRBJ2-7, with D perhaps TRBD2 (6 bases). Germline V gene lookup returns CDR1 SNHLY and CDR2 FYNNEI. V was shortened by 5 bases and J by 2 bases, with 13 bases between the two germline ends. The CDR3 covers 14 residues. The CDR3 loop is CASSPWTTPYEQYF. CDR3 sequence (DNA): TGTGCCAGCAGTCCGTGGACTACCCCCTACGAGCAGTACTTC.

CDR3 DNA: TGCAGCGTTAGGCAGGGAGATGGCTATGGCTACACCTTC. Its protein is CSVRQGDGYGYTF. The V and J genes are TRBV29-1 and TRBJ1-2, with D maybe TRBD1 (5 bases). The CDR3 is 13 amino acids. V gave up 5 bases and J gave up 4 bases, with 14 bases separating them. CDR1 and CDR2 (germline): SQVTM, ANQGSEA.

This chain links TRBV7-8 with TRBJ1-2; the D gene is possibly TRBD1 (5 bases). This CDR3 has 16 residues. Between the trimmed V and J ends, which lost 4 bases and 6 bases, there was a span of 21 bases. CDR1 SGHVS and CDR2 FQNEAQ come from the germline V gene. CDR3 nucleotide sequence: TGTGCCAGCAGCTCTTCGACCAGGGAACTGGCAGATGGCTACACCTTC. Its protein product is CASSSSTRELADGYTF.

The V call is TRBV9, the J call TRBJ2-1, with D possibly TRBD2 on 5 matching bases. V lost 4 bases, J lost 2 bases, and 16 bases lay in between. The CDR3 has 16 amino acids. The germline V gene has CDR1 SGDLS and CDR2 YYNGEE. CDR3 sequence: CASSPRIGSAYNEQFF. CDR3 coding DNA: TGTGCCAGCAGCCCCCGGATTGGGAGCGCCTACAATGAGCAGTTCTTC. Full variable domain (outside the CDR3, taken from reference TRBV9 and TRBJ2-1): DSGVTQTPKHLITATGQRVTLRCSPRSGDLSVYWYQQSLDQGLQFLIQYYNGEERAKGNILERFSAQQFPDLHSELNLSSLELGDSALYFCASSPRIGSAYNEQFFGPGTRLTVL.